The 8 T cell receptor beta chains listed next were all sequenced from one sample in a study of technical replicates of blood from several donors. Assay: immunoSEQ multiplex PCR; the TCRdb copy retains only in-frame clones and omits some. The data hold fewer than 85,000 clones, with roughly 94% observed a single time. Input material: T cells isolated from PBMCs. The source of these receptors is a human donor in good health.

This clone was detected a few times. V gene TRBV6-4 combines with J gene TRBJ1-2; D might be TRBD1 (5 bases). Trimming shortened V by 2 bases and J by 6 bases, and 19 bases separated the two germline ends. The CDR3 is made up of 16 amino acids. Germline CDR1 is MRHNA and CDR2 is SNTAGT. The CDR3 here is CASSDQLISGLDGYTF. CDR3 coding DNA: TGTGCCAGCAGTGACCAACTTATTTCAGGGCTGGATGGCTACACCTTC.

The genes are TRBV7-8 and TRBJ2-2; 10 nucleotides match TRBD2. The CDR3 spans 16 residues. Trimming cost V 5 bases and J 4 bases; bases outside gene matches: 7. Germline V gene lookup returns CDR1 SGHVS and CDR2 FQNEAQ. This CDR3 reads CASSARTSGLTGELFF. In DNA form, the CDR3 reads TGTGCCAGCAGCGCGCGGACTAGCGGCCTCACCGGGGAGCTGTTTTTT.

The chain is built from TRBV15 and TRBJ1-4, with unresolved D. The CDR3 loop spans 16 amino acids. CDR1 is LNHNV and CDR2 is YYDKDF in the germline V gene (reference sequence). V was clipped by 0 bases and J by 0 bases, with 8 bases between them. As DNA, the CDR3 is TGTGCCACCAGCAGAGATTTCTCTGCAACTAATGAAAAACTGTTTTTT. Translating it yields CATSRDFSATNEKLFF.

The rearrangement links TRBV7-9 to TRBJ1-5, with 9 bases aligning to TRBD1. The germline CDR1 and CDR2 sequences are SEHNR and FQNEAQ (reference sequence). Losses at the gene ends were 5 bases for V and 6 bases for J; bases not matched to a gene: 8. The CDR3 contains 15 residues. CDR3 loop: CASSQTGGEGQPQHF. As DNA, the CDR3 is TGTGCCAGCAGCCAGACAGGGGGGGAGGGTCAGCCCCAGCATTTT. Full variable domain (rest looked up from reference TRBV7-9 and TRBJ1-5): DTGVSQNPRHKITKRGQNVTFRCDPISEHNRLYWYRQTLGQGPEFLTYFQNEAQLEKSRLLSDRFSAERPKGSFSTLEIQRTEQGDSAMYLCASSQTGGEGQPQHFGDGTRLSIL.

DNA for the CDR3: TGTGCCAGCAGCTTAGGGGACAGCCCTCCCCGGTCCAATGAGCAGTTCTTC. Translating gives CASSLGDSPPRSNEQFF. This chain connects TRBV13 to TRBJ2-1; D perhaps matches TRBD1 (6 bases). The ends were cut back, 0 bases at V and 6 bases at J, with 18 bases in the middle. The germline gives CDR1 PRHDT, CDR2 FYEKMQ (reference sequence). The CDR3 sequence is 17 residues long.

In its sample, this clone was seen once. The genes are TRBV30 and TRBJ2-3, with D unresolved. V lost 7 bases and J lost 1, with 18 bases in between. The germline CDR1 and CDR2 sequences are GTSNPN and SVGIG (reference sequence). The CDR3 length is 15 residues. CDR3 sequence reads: CALDSGSWGTDTQYF. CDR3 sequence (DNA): TGTGCCTTGGATTCCGGGTCCTGGGGCACAGATACGCAGTATTTT.

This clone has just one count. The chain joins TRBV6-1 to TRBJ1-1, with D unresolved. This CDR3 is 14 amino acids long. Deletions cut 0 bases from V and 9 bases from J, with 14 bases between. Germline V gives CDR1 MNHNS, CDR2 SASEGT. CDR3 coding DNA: TGTGCCAGCAGTGAAGCGCTGTCTGGTCAGAAAGCTTTCTTT. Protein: CASSEALSGQKAFF.

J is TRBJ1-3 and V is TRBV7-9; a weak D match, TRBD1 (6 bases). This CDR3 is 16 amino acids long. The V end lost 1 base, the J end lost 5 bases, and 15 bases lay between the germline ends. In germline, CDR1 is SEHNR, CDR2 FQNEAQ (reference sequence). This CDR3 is CASSLGDRDIRNTIYF. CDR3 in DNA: TGTGCCAGCAGCTTAGGAGACCGGGACATAAGAAACACCATATATTTT.